The 25 T cell receptor beta chains reported below all come from one sample, sequenced in a study of T cells in Graves' hyperthyroidism and ophthalmopathy. TCR beta CDR3 regions were amplified from RNA. First-round RT-PCR of the TCR CDR3 relied on the HTBI primer set. TCRdb analysed the multiplex PCR reads with MiXCR anew, one entry per CDR3 protein. The sample shows fewer than 55,000 distinct CDR3 sequences, roughly 51% of them seen only once. The sample comprised peripheral blood or thyroid tissue (not recorded which). These receptors came from a man aged 18 to 30 with Graves' hyperthyroidism.

In its sample, this clonotype was seen many times. This chain connects TRBV4-2 to TRBJ2-7; possibly TRBD1 for D (5 bases). V lost 2 bases and J lost 9, with 8 bases in between. The germline CDR1 and CDR2 sequences are LGHNA and YNFKEQ. This CDR3 comprises 11 residues. CDR3 in amino acids: CASSQQGRQYF. The CDR3 DNA sequence: TGTGCCAGCAGCCAACAGGGTAGGCAGTACTTC.

The chain has TRBV11-2 and TRBJ1-2; TRBD1 aligns across 9 bases. The germline gives CDR1 SGHAT, CDR2 FQNNGV. The CDR3 runs to 17 residues. Losses at the gene ends were 5 bases for V and 4 bases for J; bases not matched to a gene: 14. The CDR3 is CASSGSGTGREIYGYTF. The CDR3 DNA sequence: TGTGCCAGCAGCGGATCCGGGACAGGGAGGGAGATCTATGGCTACACCTTC.

The chain couples TRBV6-2 or TRBV6-3 to TRBJ2-7, with a weak D call TRBD1 (6 bases). Germline V lookup: CDR1 MNHEY, CDR2 SVGEGT. V dropped 2 bases and J dropped 3 bases, with 14 bases sitting between them. This CDR3 has 15 residues. CDR3 nucleotide sequence: TGTGCCAGCAGTTACCCCCAGGACAGCGTCTACGAGCAGTACTTC. Protein sequence: CASSYPQDSVYEQYF.

The rearrangement uses TRBV24-1 and TRBJ2-5; possible D gene TRBD1, 6 bases. The germline V gene has CDR1 KGHDR and CDR2 SFDVKD. Deletions cut 3 bases from V and 5 bases from J, with 12 bases between. This CDR3 has 14 amino acids. For the CDR3, the DNA is TGTGCCACCAGTGATCCCACAGGGACGGAGACCCAGTACTTC. Residues: CATSDPTGTETQYF.

The table lists this clonotype with many counts. The V gene is TRBV11-1, the J gene TRBJ2-7; D uncertain. V was clipped by 3 bases and J by 1 base, with 19 bases between them. Germline V CDR1 and CDR2: SGHAT, FQDESV (reference sequence). The CDR3 totals 17 residues. In DNA form, the CDR3 reads TGTGCCAGCAGCTTCCCAATGGCAAGGATGCGGTCCTACGAGCAGTACTTC. It codes for CASSFPMARMRSYEQYF.

This clonotype occurred many times. The chain joins TRBV25-1 to TRBJ1-5; a possible D gene is TRBD1 (6 bases). Germline V CDR1 and CDR2: MGHDK, SYGVNS. V was cut by 8 bases and J by 7 bases, with 12 bases left in between. The CDR3 is made up of 12 amino acids. The CDR3 here is CASGRGNQPQHF. The CDR3 bases are TGTGCCAGCGGAAGGGGGAACCAGCCCCAGCATTTT.

In this sample, this clonotype turned up many times. The V call is TRBV6-2 or TRBV6-3, the J call TRBJ1-5; a weak D match, TRBD1 (5 bases). The germline V and J ends were trimmed by 7 bases and 3 bases, with 13 bases remaining between them. Germline V gene sequence: CDR1 MNHEY, CDR2 SVGEGT. This CDR3 contains 14 residues. The CDR3: CASTKGLNNQPQHF. The DNA of the CDR3 is TGTGCCAGCACAAAGGGGCTGAACAATCAGCCCCAGCATTTT.

This chain links TRBV6-5 with TRBJ2-5, with TRBD2 identical over 8 bases. J lost 5 bases, V lost 5 bases, and 4 bases had no gene match. There are 13 residues in the CDR3. CDR1 and CDR2 from the germline V gene are MNHEY and SVGAGI. The CDR3 DNA reads as TGTGCCAGCAGTCCCGGGGGGGCCGAGACCCAGTACTTC. Translated, it gives CASSPGGAETQYF.

In this sample, this clonotype turned up many times. The rearrangement uses TRBV7-6 and TRBJ1-5; perhaps TRBD1 as D (5 bases). This CDR3 has 15 residues. CDR1 is SGHVS, CDR2 FNYEAQ, per germline. V lost 5 bases, J lost 3 bases, and 14 bases lay in between. The CDR3, as DNA: TGTGCCAGCAGCATCTTTACAGGTCCCAATCAGCCCCAGCATTTT. Protein: CASSIFTGPNQPQHF. Full variable domain (remainder filled in from reference TRBV7-6 and TRBJ1-5): GAGVSQSPRYKVTKRGQDVALRCDPISGHVSLYWYRQALGQGPEFLTYFNYEAQQDKSGLPNDRFSAERPEGSISTLTIQRTEQRDSAMYRCASSIFTGPNQPQHFGDGTRLSIL.

There are many counts of this clonotype. The J gene is TRBJ1-4, the V gene TRBV7-9; 9 nucleotides match TRBD1. The ends lost 4 bases at V and 8 bases at J; junction bases unmatched: 8. The CDR3 extends over 15 amino acids. Germline V gene lookup returns CDR1 SEHNR and CDR2 FQNEAQ (reference sequence). The DNA of the CDR3 is TGTGCCAGCAGCTGGGGACAGGGCACCCACGAAAAACTGTTTTTT. Amino acid sequence: CASSWGQGTHEKLFF.

The chain links TRBV9 to TRBJ2-5; the match to TRBD2 covers 7 bases. The CDR3 is made up of 14 amino acids. The junction had 10 bases not matched to a gene; V was cut back by 2 bases and J by 9 bases. Germline CDR1 is SGDLS and CDR2 is YYNGEE. CDR3 in DNA: TGTGCCAGCAGCGTCGGAGGGGAGGGCGGGCCCCAGTACTTC. Its translation is CASSVGGEGGPQYF.

This chain connects TRBV29-1 to TRBJ2-7; 11 bases line up with TRBD1. Germline values: CDR1 SQVTM, CDR2 ANQGSEA. The CDR3 covers 14 residues. Germline trimming cut 7 bases from V and 2 bases from J; bases unmatched to any gene: 7. CDR3 sequence (DNA): TGCAGCGCAAAACCGGGACAGGGGGCCTACGAGCAGTACTTC. Protein product: CSAKPGQGAYEQYF.

The chain carries TRBV12-3 or TRBV12-4 and TRBJ1-6; D possibly corresponds to TRBD1 (6 bases). The CDR3 loop spans 14 amino acids. The V end was cut by 5 bases, the J end by 7 bases, with 12 bases between. CDR3: CASSTGTRNSPLHF. The CDR3 DNA is TGTGCCAGCAGTACAGGGACGCGGAATTCACCCCTCCACTTT.

Many counts were recorded for this clonotype. The rearrangement uses TRBV5-5 and TRBJ1-5, with D perhaps TRBD1 (6 bases). This CDR3 has 14 residues. CDR1 is SGHKS, CDR2 YYEKEE, per germline (reference sequence). The V end was cut by 1 base, the J end by 5 bases, with 10 bases between. The CDR3 DNA reads as TGTGCCAGCAGCTTGTTGGGGGCAGATCAGCCCCAGCATTTT. It specifies CASSLLGADQPQHF.

The table lists this clonotype with many counts. V usage is TRBV7-2 and J usage is TRBJ2-2; 8 bases are a match to TRBD1. CDR1 and CDR2 from the germline V gene are SGHTA and FQGNSA. After removal of 7 bases from V and 5 bases from J, the junction contained 15 bases not matched to a gene. There are 17 residues in the CDR3. CDR3 DNA sequence: TGTGCCAGCAACAGATTGGCGTCCAGGGGGCGAACCGGGGAGCTGTTTTTT. Amino acids: CASNRLASRGRTGELFF.

For this clonotype: The conserved phenylalanine or tryptophan normally closing the CDR3 is absent here, so this likely arose from a read error. The CDR3 is CSARGGDRGSPGELFC. The CDR3, as DNA: TGCAGTGCTAGGGGCGGGGACAGGGGTTCGCCCGGGGAGCTGTTTTGT. J is TRBJ2-2 and V is TRBV20-1, with 10 positions matching TRBD1. J lost 6 bases, V lost 3 bases, and 10 bases had no gene match. Germline assignment: CDR1 DFQATT and CDR2 SNEGSKA (reference sequence). The CDR3 runs 16 residues.

This clonotype has only a few counts. The chain has TRBV20-1 and TRBJ2-5; no reliable D call. CDR3 length equals 11 residues. Per the germline V gene, CDR1 is DFQATT and CDR2 is SNEGSKA (reference sequence). The V and J ends lost 6 bases and 5 bases respectively, with 10 bases between them. The CDR3 nucleotides are TGCAGTGCCCGGACCGTGGAGACCCAGTACTTC. Translated: CSARTVETQYF.

V and J are TRBV9 and TRBJ1-2; D remains ambiguous. Germline CDR1 is SGDLS and CDR2 is YYNGEE. Deletions cut 5 bases from V and 1 base from J, with 15 bases between. The CDR3 has 15 residues. In nucleotides, the CDR3 is TGTGCCAGCAGTTTAATGGGCAAACTTAACTATGGCTACACCTTC. Protein product: CASSLMGKLNYGYTF.

To note about this clonotype: Because it lacks the conserved phenylalanine or tryptophan at the end, this CDR3 is likely a read error. Because the CDR3's place on the DNA is in doubt, the DNA is left out and the CDR3 is given as listed by TCRdb. The gene calls are TRBV2 and TRBJ1-1. The germline gives CDR1 SNHLY, CDR2 FYNNEI. Including both end residues, the CDR3 is 13 amino acids long. CDR3 sequence: CASSDRASTEASS.

A word on this clonotype: The junction departs from the called germline gene at one end, perhaps through a read error. This chain links TRBV7-2 with TRBJ2-5; no clear D. Germline V lookup: CDR1 SGHTA, CDR2 FQGNSA. CDR3 length: 8 amino acids. CDR3 sequence (DNA): TGTGCCAGCAGCTTAGGGGCCTTC. This gives the protein CASSLGAF.

This chain's CDR3 is CASKGQESEQYF. As DNA, the CDR3 is TGTGCCAGCAAGGGACAGGAGAGCGAGCAGTACTTC. The chain couples TRBV12-3 or TRBV12-4 to TRBJ2-7; 8 positions match TRBD1. The CDR3 spans 12 residues. V gave up 7 bases and J gave up 6 bases; unmatched junction bases: 5.

The chain carries TRBV7-8 and TRBJ1-4, with a tentative D call TRBD1 (6 bases). V was trimmed by 1 base and J by 7 bases, leaving 13 bases between them. The CDR3 has 15 amino acids. Germline V lookup: CDR1 SGHVS, CDR2 FQNEAQ. The CDR3: CASSLVQGMSEKLFF. CDR3 nucleotides: TGTGCCAGCAGCTTAGTTCAGGGGATGAGTGAAAAACTGTTTTTT.

The sample holds many counts of this clonotype. J is TRBJ2-2 and V is TRBV4-1, with D possibly TRBD2 on 7 matching bases. V lost 4 bases to trimming and J lost 4 bases, with 16 bases between them. The CDR3 runs 16 residues. Germline CDR1 reads MGHRA; CDR2 reads YSYEKL. The CDR3 region has the DNA TGCGCCAGCAGCCCCTTGAGGGGGGGGGGCACCGGGGAGCTGTTTTTT. Its protein is CASSPLRGGGTGELFF.

At least ten counts were recorded for this clonotype. The rearrangement links TRBV11-2 to TRBJ1-1, with D tentatively TRBD1 (5 bases). Germline V gene lookup returns CDR1 SGHAT and CDR2 FQNNGV. The V gene lost 4 bases and the J gene lost 11 bases, with 17 bases spanning the gap. CDR3 length: 13 residues. The CDR3 coding sequence is TGTGCCAGCAGCTCCCAGGGATACCACTTGGCTTTCTTT. Its protein is CASSSQGYHLAFF.

The table lists this clonotype with many counts. A read error is possible here, since a much larger clone lies one base away. The genes are TRBV15 and TRBJ1-1, with D possibly being TRBD1 (5 bases). Germline loops: CDR1 LNHNV, CDR2 YYDKDF (reference sequence). CDR3 length: 11 amino acids. CDR3 sequence (DNA): TGTGCCACCAAGTGGGGCACTGAAGCTCTCTTT. Translated, it gives CATKWGTEALF.